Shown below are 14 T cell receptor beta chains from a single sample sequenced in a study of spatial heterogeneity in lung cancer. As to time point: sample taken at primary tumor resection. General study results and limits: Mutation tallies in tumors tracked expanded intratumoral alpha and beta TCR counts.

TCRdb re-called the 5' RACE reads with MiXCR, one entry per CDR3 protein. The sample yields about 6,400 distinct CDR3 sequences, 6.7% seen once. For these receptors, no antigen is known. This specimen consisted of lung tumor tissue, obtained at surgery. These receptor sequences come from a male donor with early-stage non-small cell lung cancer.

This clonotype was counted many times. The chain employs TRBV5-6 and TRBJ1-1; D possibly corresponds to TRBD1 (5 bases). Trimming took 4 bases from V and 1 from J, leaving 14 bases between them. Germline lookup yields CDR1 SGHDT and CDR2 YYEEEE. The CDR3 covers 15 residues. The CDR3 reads CASSPGFRANTEAFF. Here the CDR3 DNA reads TGTGCCAGCAGCCCGGGGTTCAGGGCGAACACTGAAGCTTTCTTT.

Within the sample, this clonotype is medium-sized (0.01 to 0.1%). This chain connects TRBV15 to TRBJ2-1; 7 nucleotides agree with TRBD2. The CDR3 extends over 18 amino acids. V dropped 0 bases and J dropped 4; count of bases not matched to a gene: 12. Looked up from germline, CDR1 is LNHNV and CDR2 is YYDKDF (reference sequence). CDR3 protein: CATSREAGRQEPYNEQFF. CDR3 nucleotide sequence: TGTGCCACCAGCAGAGAAGCGGGGCGCCAAGAACCGTACAATGAGCAGTTCTTC.

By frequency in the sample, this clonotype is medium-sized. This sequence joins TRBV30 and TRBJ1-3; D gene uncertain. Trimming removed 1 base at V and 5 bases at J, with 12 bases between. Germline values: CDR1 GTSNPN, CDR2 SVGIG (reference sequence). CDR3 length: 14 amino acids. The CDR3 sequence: CAWSGQKRRNTIYF. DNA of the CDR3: TGTGCCTGGAGTGGACAAAAACGGAGAAACACCATATATTTT.

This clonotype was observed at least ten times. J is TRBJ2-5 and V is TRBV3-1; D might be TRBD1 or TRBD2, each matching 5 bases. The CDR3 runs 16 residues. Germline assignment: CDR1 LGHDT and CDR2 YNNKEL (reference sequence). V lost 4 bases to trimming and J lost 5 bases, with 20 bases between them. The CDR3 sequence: CASSPEGRWRWETQYF. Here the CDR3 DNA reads TGTGCCAGCAGCCCCGAGGGGCGGTGGCGATGGGAGACCCAGTACTTC.

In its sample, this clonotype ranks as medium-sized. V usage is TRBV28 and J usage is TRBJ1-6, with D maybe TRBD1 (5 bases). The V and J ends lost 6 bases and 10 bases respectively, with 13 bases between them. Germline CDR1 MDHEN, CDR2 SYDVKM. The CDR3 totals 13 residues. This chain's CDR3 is CASRRDPGSPLHF. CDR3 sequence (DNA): TGTGCCAGCAGGCGGGACCCGGGCTCACCCCTCCACTTT.

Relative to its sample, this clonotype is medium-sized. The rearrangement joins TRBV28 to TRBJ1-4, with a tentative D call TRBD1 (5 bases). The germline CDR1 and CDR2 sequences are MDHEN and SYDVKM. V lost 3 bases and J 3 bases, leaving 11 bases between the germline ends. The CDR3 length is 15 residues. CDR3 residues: CASSFEWGANEKLFF. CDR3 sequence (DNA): TGTGCCAGCAGTTTCGAATGGGGCGCTAATGAAAAACTGTTTTTT.

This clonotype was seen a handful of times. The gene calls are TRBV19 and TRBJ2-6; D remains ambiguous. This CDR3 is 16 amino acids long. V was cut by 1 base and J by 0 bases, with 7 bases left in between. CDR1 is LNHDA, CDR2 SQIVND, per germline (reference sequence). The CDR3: CASSIGVDSGANVLTF. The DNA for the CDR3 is TGTGCCAGTAGTATAGGAGTCGACTCTGGGGCCAACGTCCTGACTTTC.

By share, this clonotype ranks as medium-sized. As DNA, the CDR3 is TGCGCCAGCAGCCAGGTGGTCGCAGGGGGGGTGGCAGATACGCAGTATTTT. As protein: CASSQVVAGGVADTQYF. The chain links TRBV4-3 to TRBJ2-3; D is tentatively TRBD1 or TRBD2 (7 bases each). Deletions cut 3 bases from V and 4 bases from J, with 20 bases between. The CDR3 has 17 residues. Germline CDR1 is LGHNA and CDR2 is YSLEER.

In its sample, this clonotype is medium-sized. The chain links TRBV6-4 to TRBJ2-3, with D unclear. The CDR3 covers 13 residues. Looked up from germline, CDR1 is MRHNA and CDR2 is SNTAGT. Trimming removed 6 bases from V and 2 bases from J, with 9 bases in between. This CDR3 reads CASSETVTDTQYF. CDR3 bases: TGTGCCAGCAGCGAGACGGTCACAGATACGCAGTATTTT.

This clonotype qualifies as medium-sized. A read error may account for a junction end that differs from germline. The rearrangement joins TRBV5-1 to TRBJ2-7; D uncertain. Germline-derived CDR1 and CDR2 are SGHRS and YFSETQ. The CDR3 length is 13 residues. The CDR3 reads CASSLGISHEQYF. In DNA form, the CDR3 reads TGCGCCAGCAGCTTGGGAATCTCCCACGAGCAGTACTTC.

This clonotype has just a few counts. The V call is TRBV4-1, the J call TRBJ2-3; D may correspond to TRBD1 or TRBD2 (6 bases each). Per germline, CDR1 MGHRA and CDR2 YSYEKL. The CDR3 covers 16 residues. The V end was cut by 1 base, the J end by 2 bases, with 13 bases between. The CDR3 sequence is CASSQAGRQATDTQYF. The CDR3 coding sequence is TGCGCCAGCAGCCAAGCCGGGAGACAGGCCACAGATACGCAGTATTTT.

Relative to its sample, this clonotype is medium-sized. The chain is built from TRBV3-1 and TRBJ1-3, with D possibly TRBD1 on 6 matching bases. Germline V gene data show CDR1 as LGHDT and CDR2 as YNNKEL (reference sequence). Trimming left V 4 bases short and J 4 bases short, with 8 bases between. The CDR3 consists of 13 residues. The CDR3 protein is CASSPTGGNTIYF. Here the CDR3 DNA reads TGTGCCAGCAGCCCGACAGGAGGAAACACCATATATTTT.

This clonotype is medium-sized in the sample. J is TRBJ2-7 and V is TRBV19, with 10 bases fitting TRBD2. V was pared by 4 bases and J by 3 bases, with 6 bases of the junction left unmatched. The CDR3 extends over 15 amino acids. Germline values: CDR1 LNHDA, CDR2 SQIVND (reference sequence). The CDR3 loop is CASSSLAGAYYEQYF. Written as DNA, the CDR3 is TGTGCCAGTAGTAGCCTAGCGGGAGCTTACTACGAGCAGTACTTC.

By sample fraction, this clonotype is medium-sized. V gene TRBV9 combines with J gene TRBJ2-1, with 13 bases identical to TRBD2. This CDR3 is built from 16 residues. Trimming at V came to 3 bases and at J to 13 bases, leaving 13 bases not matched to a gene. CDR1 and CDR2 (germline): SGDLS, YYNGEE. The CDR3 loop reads CASSAATSGGSRVQFF. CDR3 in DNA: TGTGCCAGCAGCGCAGCGACTAGCGGGGGGTCGCGGGTACAGTTCTTC.